Listed here is a single T cell receptor beta chain. What it binds is not known. This record belongs to a study of monozygotic twins with inflammatory bowel disease. Study-wide results and caveats: Using the inverse Simpson index, IBD patients had lower TCRbeta diversity than healthy co-twins.

Germline CDR1 MDHEN, CDR2 SYDVKM. The CDR3 runs 17 residues. TCRdb re-analyzed the 5' RACE reads; it lists each CDR3 protein once, without DNA. Its clone listing holds a few hundred thousand distinct CDR3 sequences. The chain is built from TRBV28 and TRBJ2-6; TCRdb's D call of TRBD1 is untestable without DNA. Material for sequencing was blood. This sequence originates from a human donor with ulcerative colitis or Crohn's disease, or a healthy co-twin of an affected twin (not recorded which). CDR3 region: CASSLPQGALGANVLTF.